This is a list of T cell receptor beta chains from one sample in a study of regulatory T cells in long-lasting Graves disease. TCRdb reprocessed the multiplex PCR reads with MiXCR, giving one entry per CDR3 protein. Of more than 300,000 distinct CDR3 sequences in the sample, 23% are singletons; the top ten hold 25% to 30%. This sample comprised peripheral blood mononuclear cells (PBMCs), obtained when the disease was refractory, from a patient treated with antithyroid drugs. Receptors originate from a woman in her thirties or forties with Graves disease. Each CDR3 is given with its conserved first and last residue. The D gene is left open where the match is weak. Clone sizes are given selectively: once, few, many, or a class where the clone is expanded.

d_call	j_call	clone_size	v_call	cdr3_aa	cdr3_nt
NA	TRBJ2-7	few	TRBV20-1	CSARVGYTYEQYF	TGCAGTGCTAGAGTTGGCTACACCTACGAGCAGTACTTC
NA	TRBJ2-2	NA	TRBV20-1	CSAIGNTGELVF	TGCAGTGCCATAGGGAACACCGGGGAGCTGGTTTTT
NA	TRBJ2-7	few	TRBV7-9	CASSLETGAGHEQYF	TGTGCCAGCAGCTTAGAAACGGGAGCGGGCCACGAGCAGTACTTC
NA	TRBJ2-1	once	TRBV19	CASSFKSGLGYNEQFF	TGTGCCAGTAGTTTCAAATCAGGGTTAGGCTACAATGAGCAGTTCTTC
NA	TRBJ1-2	few	TRBV19	CASSRIPDSYGYTF	TGTGCCAGTAGCCGAATCCCGGACAGCTATGGCTACACCTTC
NA	TRBJ2-4	NA	TRBV29-1	CSVIERVGKNIQYF	TGCAGCGTCATTGAGAGGGTTGGCAAAAACATTCAGTACTTC
NA	TRBJ2-1	NA	TRBV9	CASSVVGEDEQFF	TGTGCCAGCAGCGTAGTAGGGGAGGATGAGCAGTTCTTC
TRBD2	TRBJ2-5	many	TRBV9	CASSPPQGLAGNQETQYF	TGTGCCAGCAGTCCCCCTCAAGGACTAGCGGGCAACCAAGAGACCCAGTACTTC
NA	TRBJ2-5	few	TRBV7-8	CASSSGRVKETQYF	TGTGCCAGCAGCTCTGGCAGGGTTAAAGAGACCCAGTACTTC
NA	TRBJ2-3	few	TRBV7-8	CASSPYSRTQYF	TGTGCCAGCAGCCCATACTCCCGTACGCAGTATTTT
TRBD1	TRBJ1-6	NA	TRBV3-1	CASSRDSESPLHF	TGTGCCAGCTCCCGGGACAGCGAATCACCCCTCCACTTT
NA	TRBJ2-3	NA	TRBV2	CASSYAPGTDTQYF	TGTGCCAGCAGTTACGCGCCAGGGACAGATACGCAGTATTTT
TRBD1	TRBJ1-1	few	TRBV14	CASSPDRGLLNTEAFF	TGTGCCAGCAGCCCCGACAGGGGGCTACTGAACACTGAAGCTTTCTTT
NA	TRBJ1-5	NA	TRBV19	CASLRGGQPNQPQHF	TGTGCCTCCCTCCGCGGCGGACAACCAAATCAGCCCCAGCATTTT
NA	TRBJ1-3	NA	TRBV16	CASSQSPTVGSGNTIYF	TGTGCCAGCAGCCAATCTCCCACAGTGGGGTCCGGAAACACCATATATTTT
NA	TRBJ2-2	NA	TRBV7-3	CASSRIGGEGAGELFF	TGTGCCAGCAGCCGCATCGGGGGAGAGGGGGCCGGGGAGCTGTTTTTT
TRBD1	TRBJ1-5	many	TRBV6-1	CASRETGKVGQPQHF	TGTGCCAGCAGGGAGACAGGGAAGGTAGGACAGCCCCAGCATTTT
TRBD2	TRBJ2-4	many	TRBV28	CASSRGTSGSWAKNIQYF	TGTGCCAGCAGTAGAGGGACTAGCGGGAGTTGGGCCAAAAACATTCAGTACTTC
TRBD2	TRBJ2-1	NA	TRBV14	CASNSLAGRYNEQFF	TGTGCCAGCAATTCCCTAGCGGGGCGGTACAATGAGCAGTTCTTC
TRBD2	TRBJ2-2	many	TRBV28	CASSTSGLVSTGELFF	TGTGCCAGCAGTACATCGGGACTAGTCAGCACCGGGGAGCTGTTTTTT
NA	TRBJ2-3	NA	TRBV5-5	CASSHPTDTQYF	TGTGCCAGCAGCCACCCCACAGATACGCAGTATTTT
NA	TRBJ2-1	many	TRBV28	CASSSPGSGLKGEQFF	TGTGCCAGCAGTTCCCCGGGGAGCGGGCTCAAGGGTGAGCAGTTCTTC
NA	TRBJ1-1	NA	TRBV3-1	CASSVAGRGTEAFF	TGTGCCAGCAGCGTGGCAGGGAGGGGTACTGAAGCTTTCTTT
NA	TRBJ1-1	few	TRBV4-1	CASSPRWGDTEAFF	TGCGCCAGCAGCCCCCGTTGGGGGGACACTGAAGCTTTCTTT
TRBD1	TRBJ2-7	few	TRBV28	CASSPGQGVGYEQYF	TGTGCCAGCAGCCCCGGACAGGGTGTAGGGTACGAGCAGTACTTC
NA	TRBJ2-7	many	TRBV28	CASSPWTLGSYEQYF	TGTGCCAGCAGTCCGTGGACCCTGGGCTCCTACGAGCAGTACTTC
NA	TRBJ2-1	NA	TRBV4-1	CASSHLVAEAQFF	TGCGCCAGCAGCCATCTAGTTGCCGAGGCCCAGTTCTTC
NA	TRBJ2-5	many	TRBV10-2	CASSLAGRFRETQYF	TGCGCCAGCAGCCTAGCAGGGAGGTTTAGGGAGACCCAGTACTTC
NA	TRBJ1-2	NA	TRBV5-1	CASSLESDSDYGYTF	TGCGCCAGCAGCTTGGAGAGTGACAGTGACTATGGCTACACCTTC
TRBD2	TRBJ2-7	many	TRBV12-3/TRBV12-4	CASSFFGREQYF	TGTGCCAGCAGTTTCTTCGGGAGGGAGCAGTACTTC
TRBD1	TRBJ1-2	many	TRBV6-1	CASSEGQGRVPNYGYTF	TGTGCCAGCAGTGAGGGACAGGGGCGTGTCCCAAACTATGGCTACACCTTC
NA	TRBJ2-2	few	TRBV7-9	CASSLKRWENTGELFF	TGTGCCAGCAGCTTAAAGCGATGGGAGAACACCGGGGAGCTGTTTTTT
TRBD1	TRBJ2-5	many	TRBV2	CASRNRDRKQETQYF	TGTGCCAGCAGGAACCGGGACAGAAAACAAGAGACCCAGTACTTC
NA	TRBJ2-7	many	TRBV6-2/TRBV6-3	CASSLNQGSSEQYF	TGTGCCAGCAGCCTGAATCAGGGTTCTAGCGAGCAGTACTTC
NA	TRBJ2-4	few	TRBV4-1	CASSPWGAQENIQYF	TGCGCCAGCAGCCCCTGGGGAGCCCAGGAAAACATTCAGTACTTC
NA	TRBJ1-1	many	TRBV28	CASSAGRGNTEAFF	TGTGCCAGCAGTGCGGGCAGGGGGAACACTGAAGCTTTCTTT
NA	TRBJ1-4	many	TRBV2	CATKLPTNEKLFF	TGTGCAACAAAACTCCCAACTAATGAAAAACTGTTTTTT
NA	TRBJ1-2	NA	TRBV28	CASSLYPGSEDGYTF	TGTGCCAGCAGTTTATACCCAGGGTCTGAGGATGGCTACACCTTC
NA	TRBJ2-3	NA	TRBV6-1	CASSGGTAAEVVGDTQYF	TGTGCCAGCAGTGGAGGGACGGCGGCGGAGGTGGTAGGAGATACGCAGTATTTT
NA	TRBJ2-6	few	TRBV20-1	CSASLGGANVLTF	TGCAGTGCTTCCCTGGGGGGGGCCAACGTCCTGACTTTC
TRBD1	TRBJ2-5	many	TRBV7-9	CASSLTGQPQETQYF	TGTGCCAGCAGCTTAACGGGACAGCCACAAGAGACCCAGTACTTC
TRBD2	TRBJ2-5	many	TRBV6-2/TRBV6-3	CASSYGLAGVPGPGETQYF	TGTGCCAGCAGTTACGGACTAGCGGGAGTCCCCGGCCCCGGAGAGACCCAGTACTTC
NA	TRBJ2-5	few	TRBV19	CASRGLETQYF	TGTGCCAGTAGGGGACTTGAGACCCAGTACTTC
TRBD1	TRBJ1-5	NA	TRBV6-2/TRBV6-3	CASRGTGGNNQPQHF	TGTGCCAGCAGGGGCACAGGGGGGAACAATCAGCCCCAGCATTTT
NA	TRBJ2-1	NA	TRBV11-2	CASSLVHVTPFDEQFF	TGTGCCAGCAGCTTAGTCCACGTCACCCCCTTCGATGAGCAGTTCTTC
NA	TRBJ1-5	few	TRBV19	CASSIVYGQPQHF	TGTGCCAGTAGTATAGTCTACGGTCAGCCCCAGCATTTT
TRBD1	TRBJ2-1	few	TRBV12-3/TRBV12-4	CASSTPGQSIGYNEQFF	TGTGCCAGCAGTACCCCGGGACAGTCGATCGGGTACAATGAGCAGTTCTTC
NA	TRBJ2-1	NA	TRBV15	CATSRERGIGNEQFF	TGTGCCACCAGCAGAGAGAGGGGGATAGGCAATGAGCAGTTCTTC
NA	TRBJ1-5	few	TRBV12-3/TRBV12-4	CASSRRVNQPQHF	TGTGCCAGCAGCCGCAGGGTAAATCAGCCCCAGCATTTT